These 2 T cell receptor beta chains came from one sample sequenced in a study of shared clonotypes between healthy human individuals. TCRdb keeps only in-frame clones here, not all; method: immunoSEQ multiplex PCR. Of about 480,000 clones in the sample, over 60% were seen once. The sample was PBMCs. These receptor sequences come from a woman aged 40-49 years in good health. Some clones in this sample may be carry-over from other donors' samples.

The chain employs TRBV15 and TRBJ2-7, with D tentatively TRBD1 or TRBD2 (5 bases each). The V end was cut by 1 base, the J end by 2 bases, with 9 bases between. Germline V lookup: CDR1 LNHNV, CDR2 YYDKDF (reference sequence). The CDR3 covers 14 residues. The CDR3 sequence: CATSRAGRTYEQYF. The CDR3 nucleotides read TGTGCCACCAGCAGAGCAGGGAGAACCTACGAGCAGTACTTC. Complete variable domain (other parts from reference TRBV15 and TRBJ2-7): DAMVIQNPRYQVTQFGKPVTLSCSQTLNHNVMYWYQQKSSQAPKLLFHYYDKDFNNEADTPDNFQSRRPNTSFCFLDIRSPGLGDTAMYLCATSRAGRTYEQYFGPGTRLTVT.

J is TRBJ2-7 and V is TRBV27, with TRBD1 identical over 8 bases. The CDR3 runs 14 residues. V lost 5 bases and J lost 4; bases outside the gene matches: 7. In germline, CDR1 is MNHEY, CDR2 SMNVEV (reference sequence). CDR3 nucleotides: TGTGCCAGCAGTCCTCGGACAGGGAGGTACGAGCAGTACTTC. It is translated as CASSPRTGRYEQYF.